Listed here is a single T cell receptor beta chain. Original data processing: For nucleated cells, counts were estimated from reference gene primer amplification. The data were produced by immunoSEQ multiplex PCR, yet TCRdb's version contains in-frame clones alone and is incomplete. Clonal size and the V and J genes are those of that table, whereas D and trimming came from the DNA. Among some 81,000 clones listed, more than 90% were seen once. The source of the sample is a study of blood T cell repertoires in COVID-19. On the study more broadly: Samples of COVID-19 (acute and convalescent) were obtained from the United States, Italy and Spain. T cells, B-cell-depleted T cells, or PBMCs provided the cDNA or gDNA that served as material.

The material sequenced was peripheral blood. The clonotype comes from a human donor with active COVID-19. The donor label of this sample is uncertain.

CDR3 nucleotide sequence: TGTGCCAGCGCCAACCCGTGGGGAGGGGACCAGTACTTC. It yields the protein CASANPWGGDQYF. The chain carries TRBV11-2 and TRBJ2-5, with 7 bases that match TRBD2. CDR1 and CDR2 from the germline V gene are SGHAT and FQNNGV. With 8 bases clipped from V and 10 bases from J, the junction kept 13 bases outside the gene matches. This CDR3 comprises 13 residues.